This T cell receptor (beta chain) was documented in a study of PD-1 blockade in mismatch repair-deficient tumors. Looking at the study overall: Patients had 11 to 13 mismatch repair-deficient cancer types and were previously treated and progressing. Study-level findings and limits: Tumor-resident clones, often absent from pretreatment blood, expanded after pembrolizumab and then contracted.

Every patient had mismatch repair deficiency by PCR or immunohistochemistry. TCRs were sequenced from a few patients responding to pembrolizumab. The data were produced by immunoSEQ multiplex PCR, yet TCRdb's version contains in-frame clones alone and is incomplete. Of approximately 79,000 clones in the sample, about 82% were seen once. Per germline, CDR1 MNHNS and CDR2 SASEGT. CDR3 length: 15 amino acids. The V segment lost 6 bases and the J segment 5 bases; nucleotides outside the gene matches: 11. Of note for this clone: Its specificity is not known.

The J gene is TRBJ2-5, the V gene TRBV6-1; 8 positions agree with TRBD1. This material consisted of peripheral blood, taken 44 weeks after starting pembrolizumab. This receptor was identified in an adult with mismatch repair-deficient cancer. The CDR3 region has the DNA TGTGCCAGCAGGACCTCACCCACAGGGGGGGAGACCCAGTACTTC. This gives the protein CASRTSPTGGETQYF.